This is a list of T cell receptor beta chains from one sample in a study of blood T cell repertoires in COVID-19. The repertoire was sequenced with immunoSEQ multiplex PCR; TCRdb's copy has only in-frame clones and lacks some. The top ten clones hold approximately 3% of a sample with roughly 86,000 clones, 70% to 90% of them seen once. Sequenced input: peripheral blood. These receptors originate from a woman aged 80 or over with COVID-19, enrolled during active disease. CDR3s include the opening cysteine and the closing phenylalanine or tryptophan. The D gene is left open where the match is weak. Only part of the rows carry a size: once, few, many, or a class if the clone is expanded.

>TRBJ2-1|once|.|TRBV2
CASNLFSANEQFF
TGTGCCAGCAACTTGTTTAGTGCCAATGAGCAGTTCTTC
>TRBJ2-3|.|.|TRBV24-1
CATSDLSVRDTQYF
TGTGCCACCAGTGATTTGTCAGTCAGAGATACGCAGTATTTT
>TRBJ1-2|.|TRBD1|TRBV19
CASSIGTGVGYTF
TGTGCCAGTAGTATTGGGACAGGGGTTGGCTACACCTTC
>TRBJ1-4|.|TRBD1|TRBV4-1
CASSQDGAGGSEKLFF
TGCGCCAGCAGCCAAGATGGGGCAGGGGGGAGTGAAAAACTGTTTTTT
>TRBJ1-2|.|TRBD1|TRBV4-1
CASSQGQRTYGYTF
TGCGCCAGCAGCCAGGGACAGAGGACTTATGGCTACACCTTC
>TRBJ2-5|.|TRBD2|TRBV5-1
CASSLGGLAGQETQYF
TGCGCCAGCAGCTTGGGGGGACTAGCGGGACAAGAGACCCAGTACTTC
>TRBJ1-5|.|.|TRBV28
CASSWGDQPQHF
TGTGCCAGCAGCTGGGGAGATCAGCCCCAGCATTTT
>TRBJ2-5|.|TRBD2|TRBV18
CASSSSGLRETQYF
TGTGCCAGCTCATCTAGCGGGCTTCGGGAGACCCAGTACTTC
>TRBJ2-5|.|.|TRBV9
CASSVAQEGIIDAETQYF
TGTGCCAGCAGCGTAGCCCAAGAGGGAATTATAGATGCAGAGACCCAGTACTTC
>TRBJ2-7|.|TRBD1|TRBV3-1/TRBV3-2
CASSRTGGNYEQYF
TGTGCCAGCAGCCGGACAGGGGGCAATTACGAGCAGTACTTC
>TRBJ2-2|.|.|TRBV18
CASSPVQNTGELFF
TGTGCCAGCTCACCCGTACAGAACACCGGGGAGCTGTTTTTT
>TRBJ1-3|.|.|TRBV10-3
CAIRRAFSTDQNTIYF
TGTGCCATCCGCAGGGCTTTCTCCACCGACCAAAACACCATATATTTT
>TRBJ2-6|.|.|TRBV9
CASSVGGYGANVLTF
TGTGCCAGCAGCGTAGGAGGGTACGGGGCCAACGTCCTGACTTTC
>TRBJ2-7|.|.|TRBV7-2
CASSRTVNTYEQYF
TGTGCCAGCAGCAGGACAGTAAATACCTACGAGCAGTACTTC
>TRBJ2-1|.|TRBD1|TRBV19
CASSIGQGGYNEQFF
TGTGCCAGTAGTATTGGACAGGGGGGATACAATGAGCAGTTCTTC
>TRBJ2-1|.|TRBD2|TRBV6-2/TRBV6-3
CASSYPMGLALIYNEQFF
TGTGCCAGCAGTTACCCTATGGGACTAGCGTTGATCTACAATGAGCAGTTCTTC
>TRBJ2-6|.|.|TRBV18
CASSLDGGAGANVLTF
TGTGCCAGCTCACTGGACGGGGGAGCTGGGGCCAACGTCCTGACTTTC
>TRBJ2-3|.|.|TRBV5-1
CASSLPGDTQYF
TGCGCCAGCAGCTTGCCGGGAGATACGCAGTATTTT
>TRBJ1-2|.|.|TRBV5-1
CASSSLAGATYGYTF
TGCGCCAGCAGCTCCCTGGCGGGGGCAACCTATGGCTACACCTTC
>TRBJ2-7|.|TRBD2|TRBV6-5
CASRTSRDSYEQYF
TGTGCCAGTAGGACTAGCCGTGACTCCTACGAGCAGTACTTC
>TRBJ2-1|.|.|TRBV6-1
CASSEMWQGTYNEQFF
TGTGCCAGCAGTGAAATGTGGCAGGGGACCTACAATGAGCAGTTCTTC
>TRBJ2-5|.|.|TRBV19
CASSIDHSSTQYF
TGTGCCAGTAGTATAGACCACTCATCAACCCAGTACTTC
>TRBJ1-1|.|.|TRBV7-2
CASSRGHENTEAFF
TGTGCCAGCAGCCGCGGACACGAGAACACTGAAGCTTTCTTT
>TRBJ2-1|.|.|TRBV7-3
CASSSPHSSYNEQFF
TGTGCCAGCAGCTCCCCCCATAGCTCCTACAATGAGCAGTTCTTC
>TRBJ1-5|once|.|TRBV28
CASSPPQGNQPQHF
TGTGCCAGCAGCCCTCCCCAGGGCAATCAGCCCCAGCATTTT
>TRBJ1-1|.|.|TRBV18
CASSPLSSGGRALNTEAFF
TGTGCCAGCTCACCACTGAGCAGCGGGGGGAGGGCACTGAACACTGAAGCTTTCTTT
>TRBJ1-2|.|TRBD1|TRBV18
CASSPSPRGPDGYTF
TGTGCCAGCTCACCATCCCCCAGGGGGCCTGATGGCTACACCTTC